This TCR beta chain was identified in a study of T-cell memory formation after mild COVID-19. General study points: Confirmation of SARS-CoV-2 specificity was lacking for second-wave clones peaking day 37. The study found balanced CD4/CD8 in clones contracting day 15 to 85 and a CD4+ lean in later expanders.

A 5'RACE reaction primed in the constant segment made cDNA libraries of TCR alpha and TCR beta, and these carried sample barcodes and UMIs. TCRdb fed the 5' RACE reads into MiXCR, producing one record per CDR3 protein. The data contain under 650,000 distinct CDR3 sequences, about a sixth of them singletons. About this clonotype: Antigen unknown.

The source of this sequence is an adult woman who had mild COVID-19 (a few samples of this study predate the infection). Cell type and time point are not known. The specimen was PBMCs or a T cell subset sorted from them (not recorded which).

CDR3 sequence: CSAHVGLGVRAFF. The CDR3 DNA reads as TGCAGCGCCCATGTAGGTTTGGGGGTTAGGGCTTTCTTT. The chain links TRBV29-1 to TRBJ1-1; tentative D call: TRBD1 (5 bases). The V gene lost 7 bases and the J gene lost 11 bases, with 23 bases spanning the gap. Germline V gene sequence: CDR1 SQVTM, CDR2 ANQGSEA. The CDR3 length is 13 residues.